This T cell receptor (beta chain) was obtained from a study of neurological immune-mediated disorders. The sample's time point: longitudinal time-point 3. Template-switch 5'RACE cDNA synthesis added a 10-nucleotide unique molecular identifier. Every sequencing run produced over 180 million TCR-beta sequences that came from 15-18 subjects. TCRdb re-called the 5' RACE reads through MiXCR, storing one row per CDR3 protein. Of about 80,000 distinct CDR3 sequences in the sample, roughly 4.5% were seen once. Germline CDR1 and CDR2: SGHRS and YFSETQ. CDR3 size: 14 residues. The V and J ends lost 1 base and 8 bases respectively, with 10 bases between them. Points from the study as a whole: TCR clonal expansion peaked in HTLV-1-associated myelopathy patients and was lowest in multiple sclerosis patients. Private repertoires in all groups were suggested by the finding that expanded clones across subjects shared no CDR3 amino acid sequences.

This clonotype was observed many times. What it binds is not known. The chain links TRBV5-1 to TRBJ1-6, with D hard to call. This TCR was recovered from a woman aged 55-70 years with multiple sclerosis. The sequencing input was PBMCs. CDR3 residues: CASSLTGSHSPLHF. In DNA form, the CDR3 reads TGCGCCAGCAGCTTGACCGGGAGTCATTCACCCCTCCACTTT.